A selection of T cell receptor beta chains follows, all from one sample in a study of cytomegalovirus exposure and HLA in healthy donors. TCRdb keeps only in-frame clones here, not all; method: immunoSEQ multiplex PCR. The table shows roughly 130,000 clones, with about three quarters occurring only once. Sequences were obtained from PBMCs. The receptors here all came from a woman in her thirties or forties in good health and CMV-seronegative. CDR3s include the opening cysteine and the closing phenylalanine or tryptophan. A D gene is named only where the DNA matches it firmly. The size field is filled for only some rows; it gives once, few, many or a size class.

>.|TRBJ1-5|15|.|TRBV15
CATSRGADDNQPQHF
TGTGCCACCAGCAGAGGTGCAGATGACAATCAGCCCCAGCATTTT
>.|TRBJ1-2|21|.|TRBV2
CASRDPLRDRDPRGARGGYTF
TGTGCCAGCAGGGACCCCTTGCGGGACCGGGACCCTCGGGGGGCTCGAGGTGGCTACACCTTC
>TRBD1|TRBJ2-7|14|.|TRBV19
CASNPGQGLHEQYF
TGTGCCAGTAATCCGGGACAGGGACTACACGAGCAGTACTTC
>.|TRBJ1-2|14|.|TRBV4-1
CASSPGPDLAGYTF
TGCGCCAGCAGCCCCGGGCCGGATTTAGCGGGCTACACCTTC
>.|TRBJ1-5|13|.|TRBV28
CASTVLLSQPQHF
TGTGCCAGCACCGTGCTACTTTCACAGCCCCAGCATTTT
>.|TRBJ2-2|13|.|TRBV10-3
CAIKGRDTGELFF
TGTGCCATCAAAGGCAGGGATACCGGGGAGCTGTTTTTT
>TRBD2|TRBJ2-5|15|.|TRBV7-8
CASSSWTSVGETQYF
TGTGCCAGCAGCTCCTGGACTAGCGTTGGAGAGACCCAGTACTTC
>TRBD1|TRBJ2-2|17|.|TRBV5-6
CASSFREWTGNTGELFF
TGTGCCAGCAGCTTCAGGGAATGGACAGGGAACACCGGGGAGCTGTTTTTT
>.|TRBJ1-2|14|.|TRBV6-5
CASSGSSGGGGYTF
TGTGCCAGCAGCGGATCCTCCGGGGGGGGAGGCTACACCTTC
>TRBD1|TRBJ1-1|13|.|TRBV29-1
CSAKTGVVSEAFF
TGCAGCGCTAAGACAGGGGTGGTGTCTGAAGCTTTCTTT
>TRBD1|TRBJ2-5|15|.|TRBV5-5
CASSDWTGTKETQYF
TGTGCCAGCAGCGACTGGACAGGGACCAAAGAGACCCAGTACTTC
>TRBD1|TRBJ2-5|14|.|TRBV5-1
CASSLTGGKETQYF
TGCGCCAGCAGCTTGACAGGGGGCAAAGAGACCCAGTACTTC
>TRBD2|TRBJ2-1|17|few|TRBV4-3
CASSQLGLASLNNEQFF
TGCGCCAGCAGCCAACTGGGACTAGCGAGCCTGAACAATGAGCAGTTCTTC
>TRBD2|TRBJ2-3|14|.|TRBV28
CASRVAGGADTQYF
TGTGCCAGCAGGGTAGCGGGGGGGGCAGATACGCAGTATTTT
>TRBD1|TRBJ2-1|15|once|TRBV6-4
CASSPGTGSSNEQFF
TGTGCCAGCAGCCCCGGGACAGGAAGTTCCAATGAGCAGTTCTTC
>TRBD2|TRBJ2-7|13|few|TRBV5-6
CASSLAAGDEQYF
TGTGCCAGCAGCTTGGCCGCGGGGGACGAGCAGTACTTC
>.|TRBJ1-2|13|.|TRBV9
CASSVAGAYGYTF
TGTGCCAGCAGCGTAGCGGGAGCGTACGGCTACACCTTC
>.|TRBJ2-6|15|.|TRBV27
CASSSAGSGANVLTF
TGTGCCAGCAGCTCGGCAGGGTCTGGGGCCAACGTCCTGACTTTC
>TRBD2|TRBJ2-3|16|.|TRBV5-4
CASSLKRGDPQGTQYF
TGTGCCAGCAGCTTGAAGCGGGGGGACCCACAGGGTACGCAGTATTTT
>.|TRBJ2-1|17|few|TRBV9
CASSVEDRDWRIWEQFF
TGTGCCAGCAGCGTAGAAGACCGGGACTGGAGAATTTGGGAGCAGTTCTTC
>TRBD1|TRBJ2-5|16|.|TRBV7-8
CASSLGPGQAQETQYF
TGTGCCAGCAGCTTAGGTCCGGGACAGGCGCAAGAGACCCAGTACTTC
>.|TRBJ1-5|12|.|TRBV6-6
CASRTGDRPQHF
TGTGCCAGCAGGACAGGCGATCGGCCCCAGCATTTT
>.|TRBJ2-2|16|.|TRBV7-3
CASSLGLDSYSGELFF
TGTGCCAGCAGCTTGGGTCTGGACTCCTATTCCGGGGAGCTGTTTTTT
>.|TRBJ1-1|15|.|TRBV4-1
CASSQEGNRAAEAFF
TGCGCCAGCAGCCAAGAGGGGAACAGGGCGGCTGAAGCTTTCTTT
>TRBD2|TRBJ2-1|18|.|TRBV5-3
CARSFATSGGLYYNEQFF
TGTGCCAGAAGCTTCGCGACTAGCGGGGGGTTATACTACAATGAGCAGTTCTTC
>TRBD1|TRBJ2-1|15|.|TRBV28
CASSSPGTGDSEQFF
TGTGCCAGCAGTTCTCCCGGGACAGGTGATAGTGAGCAGTTCTTC
>.|TRBJ2-1|14|.|TRBV9
CASSSTGNYNEQFF
TGTGCCAGCAGCTCTACAGGGAACTACAATGAGCAGTTCTTC
>.|TRBJ1-4|14|.|TRBV19
CASTSSGVREKLFF
TGTGCCAGTACCTCGTCCGGGGTACGGGAAAAACTGTTTTTT
>TRBD2|TRBJ2-4|17|.|TRBV15
CATSRDTPAGGRDIQYF
TGTGCCACCAGCAGAGATACACCAGCGGGGGGCCGGGACATTCAGTACTTC
>.|TRBJ1-5|12|.|TRBV28
CASGGVRQPQHF
TGTGCCAGCGGCGGGGTCCGGCAGCCCCAGCATTTT
>.|TRBJ1-1|13|once|TRBV6-1
CASSETRGAEAFF
TGTGCCAGCAGTGAAACCAGGGGCGCTGAAGCTTTCTTT
>TRBD1|TRBJ2-7|18|.|TRBV7-9
CSSSSQTHQGAVHYEQYF
TGTTCCAGCAGCTCTCAGACTCACCAGGGGGCCGTTCACTACGAGCAGTACTTC
>.|TRBJ2-5|15|.|TRBV9
CASSVVGVFGETQYF
TGTGCCAGCAGCGTAGTAGGGGTGTTCGGGGAGACCCAGTACTTC
>.|TRBJ2-5|16|.|TRBV7-7
CASSLGLMGGQETQYF
TGTGCTAGCAGCTTGGGACTGATGGGAGGCCAAGAGACCCAGTACTTC
>TRBD1|TRBJ2-7|14|.|TRBV27
CASSLDRGGSEQYF
TGTGCCAGCAGTTTAGACAGGGGGGGATCCGAGCAGTACTTC
>.|TRBJ1-1|15|few|TRBV5-1
CASSLEGQKNTEAFF
TGCGCCAGCAGCCTGGAGGGACAAAAGAACACTGAAGCTTTCTTT
>.|TRBJ2-2|13|.|TRBV12-5
CASEGFNTGELFF
TGTGCTAGTGAGGGGTTTAACACCGGGGAGCTGTTTTTT
>TRBD1|TRBJ2-7|15|once|TRBV19
CASSDRQGRYSPQYF
TGTGCCAGTAGTGATAGACAGGGGCGCTATTCGCCGCAGTACTTC
>.|TRBJ1-3|17|.|TRBV7-2
CASSLDGGGAGGNTIYF
TGTGCCAGCAGCTTAGATGGCGGGGGGGCCGGTGGAAACACCATATATTTT
>TRBD1|TRBJ1-1|14|.|TRBV23-1
CASSRDRKAPEAFF
TGCGCCAGCAGCCGGGACAGGAAAGCACCTGAAGCTTTCTTT
>.|TRBJ1-4|14|.|TRBV4-1
CASSQDRTVGKLFF
TGCGCCAGCAGCCAAGATCGTACCGTCGGAAAACTGTTTTTT
>.|TRBJ1-1|13|.|TRBV7-3
CASSKQNGAEAFF
TGTGCCAGCAGCAAACAAAACGGGGCTGAAGCTTTCTTT
>.|TRBJ1-1|13|.|TRBV29-1
CSASSQENTEAFF
TGCAGTGCGTCCTCGCAGGAGAACACTGAAGCTTTCTTT
>.|TRBJ1-2|13|.|TRBV28
CASSFQTNYGYTF
TGTGCCAGCAGTTTTCAAACTAACTATGGCTACACCTTC
>.|TRBJ2-1|12|.|TRBV5-1
CASSGLYNEQFF
TGCGCCAGCTCGGGGTTATACAATGAGCAGTTCTTC